The TCR beta chain under discussion was sequenced for a study of shared clonotypes between healthy human individuals. The germline gives CDR1 MNHEY, CDR2 SMNVEV (reference sequence). This CDR3 is 16 amino acids long. V shed 4 bases and J 2 bases; nucleotides not matched to a gene: 6. The sample holds many counts of this clone. Only in-frame clones appear in the TCRdb table, and some are missing; sequencing was by immunoSEQ multiplex PCR. The sample holds about 560,000 clones, around three quarters seen once. Sequencing input: PBMCs. The V call is TRBV27, the J call TRBJ2-1; 9 bases agree with TRBD2. The receptor was isolated from a woman aged 40 to 50 in good health. Some clones in this sample may be carry-over from other donors' samples. The CDR3 coding sequence is TGTGCCAGCAGTTCTAGCGGGGTGGATGCCTACAATGAGCAGTTCTTC. This codes for CASSSSGVDAYNEQFF.